The 30 T cell receptor beta chains in this list originate from one sample, sequenced in a study of cytomegalovirus exposure and HLA in healthy donors. A multiplex PCR was run with 60 Vbeta primers and 13 Jbeta primers. Libraries were prepared by immunoSEQ multiplex PCR; TCRdb keeps only in-frame clonotypes and omits some of them. There are 120,000 or so clones in the sample; 65% to 85% occur only once, and 3% to 4% lies in the top ten. The sample taken for sequencing was PBMCs. The origin of the receptors is a man younger than 30 in good health and CMV-seropositive.

The chain couples TRBV19 to TRBJ1-6; 7 bases align to TRBD1. There are 14 residues in the CDR3. With 3 bases clipped from V and 7 bases from J, the junction kept 3 bases outside the gene matches. CDR1 is LNHDA and CDR2 is SQIVND in the germline V gene (reference sequence). CDR3 sequence (DNA): TGTGCCAGTAGTATCTTGGACAGGAATTCACCCCTCCACTTT. It is translated as CASSILDRNSPLHF.

The V call is TRBV4-3, the J call TRBJ2-5, with 13 bases identical to TRBD2. The J call may not be correct, given that the DNA end is closer to TRBJ2-7. The CDR3 is made up of 16 amino acids. Germline CDR1 LGHNA, CDR2 YSLEER. This CDR3 reads CASSRNSGTSGNEQYF. The CDR3 nucleotides are TGCGCCAGCAGCCGCAACTCCGGGACTAGCGGGAACGAGCAGTACTTC.

The chain links TRBV29-1 to TRBJ2-7, with TRBD1 matching 9 bases. CDR3 length equals 13 residues. V lost 4 bases to trimming and J lost 6 bases; unmatched junction nucleotides: 7. The germline CDR1 and CDR2 sequences are SQVTM and ANQGSEA. CDR3 sequence (DNA): TGCAGCGTTGTTCCGGGACAGGGCAGCGAGCAGTACTTC. Translated: CSVVPGQGSEQYF.

This chain connects TRBV10-3 to TRBJ1-1; 7 nucleotides align to TRBD1. The CDR3 sequence is 14 residues long. CDR1 and CDR2 (germline): ENHRY, SYGVKD. V gave up 2 bases and J gave up 1 base; unmatched junction bases: 1. The CDR3 DNA is TGTGCCATCAGTGAGGAGGGGGCGAACACTGAAGCTTTCTTT. It specifies CAISEEGANTEAFF.

Notes on this clone: Germline and junction disagree at one end, which may indicate a read error. The CDR3 reads CASSVGLSGGFLTF. The CDR3 coding sequence is TGTGCCAGCAGCGTAGGTCTGAGTGGAGGTTTCTTGACTTTT. The chain has TRBV9 and TRBJ1-4; D gene unclear. CDR3 length: 14 residues. Germline CDR1 SGDLS, CDR2 YYNGEE.

V and J are TRBV19 and TRBJ2-2; D might be TRBD1 (5 bases). This CDR3 has 17 amino acids. V lost 3 bases to trimming and J lost 0 bases, with 14 bases between them. Germline V gene lookup returns CDR1 LNHDA and CDR2 SQIVND (reference sequence). CDR3 bases: TGTGCCAGTAGTATCGCCTGGGCAGGGCCGAACACCGGGGAGCTGTTTTTT. Encoded protein: CASSIAWAGPNTGELFF.

This rearrangement joins TRBV19 to TRBJ2-7; 9 bases match TRBD2. Per the germline V gene, CDR1 is LNHDA and CDR2 is SQIVND (reference sequence). The CDR3 loop spans 15 amino acids. The junction had 6 bases not matched to a gene; V was cut back by 3 bases and J by 3 bases. CDR3 DNA sequence: TGTGCCAGTAGTATTTCTAGCGGGAAAAACTACGAGCAGTACTTC. Translated, it gives CASSISSGKNYEQYF.

The chain has TRBV6-5 and TRBJ2-3; no definite D call. V was cut by 3 bases and J by 1 base, with 11 bases left in between. Germline CDR1 MNHEY, CDR2 SVGAGI. This CDR3 contains 15 residues. The CDR3 DNA reads as TGTGCCAGCAGTTATAACTCTATGGGCACAGATACGCAGTATTTT. This encodes CASSYNSMGTDTQYF.

V usage is TRBV6-5 and J usage is TRBJ2-5, with 12 bases fitting TRBD2. The J call is doubtful: the DNA matches TRBJ2-7 better. The CDR3 covers 15 residues. Germline-derived CDR1 and CDR2 are MNHEY and SVGAGI. CDR3 sequence (DNA): TGTGCCAGCAGTTGGGCTAGCGGGAGGGTAAACGAGCAGTACTTC. Residues: CASSWASGRVNEQYF.

The V call is TRBV30, the J call TRBJ1-6; D unresolved. The CDR3 covers 12 residues. Trimming left V 2 bases short and J 9 bases short, with 8 bases between. The germline CDR1 and CDR2 sequences are GTSNPN and SVGIG (reference sequence). CDR3: CAWSPGSSPLHF. The CDR3 nucleotides are TGTGCCTGGAGTCCGGGGAGTTCACCCCTCCACTTT. The full variable domain, in which reference TRBV30 and TRBJ1-6 provide the parts outside the CDR3, is SQTIHQWPATLVQPVGSPLSLECTVEGTSNPNLYWYRQAAGRGLQLLFYSVGIGQISSEVPQNLSASRPQDRQFILSSKKLLLSDSGFYLCAWSPGSSPLHFGNGTRLTVT.

The chain links TRBV29-1 to TRBJ2-7; D possibly corresponds to TRBD2 (7 bases). The CDR3 totals 16 residues. Germline V gene lookup returns CDR1 SQVTM and CDR2 ANQGSEA. Between the trimmed V and J ends, which lost 7 bases and 0 bases, there was a span of 22 bases. The CDR3 DNA sequence: TGCAGCGCTCGGATGGCGCGGCGGGGGCACTCCTACGAGCAGTACTTC. Translating it yields CSARMARRGHSYEQYF.

The V gene is TRBV11-2, the J gene TRBJ2-5; the match to TRBD2 covers 8 bases. Germline CDR1 reads SGHAT; CDR2 reads FQNNGV. Trimming removed 6 bases from V and 1 base from J; junction bases left unmatched: 10. CDR3 length: 16 amino acids. DNA of the CDR3: TGTGCCAGCAGTGGAGGCCCCGGACTAGCCCAAGAGACCCAGTACTTC. This codes for CASSGGPGLAQETQYF. The complete variable domain, with remaining parts taken from reference TRBV11-2 and TRBJ2-5, reads EAGVAQSPRYKIIEKRQSVAFWCNPISGHATLYWYQQILGQGPKLLIQFQNNGVVDDSQLPKDRFSAERLKGVDSTLKIQPAKLEDSAVYLCASSGGPGLAQETQYFGPGTRLLVL.

J is TRBJ2-3 and V is TRBV7-2, with D maybe TRBD1 (6 bases). The V end lost 8 bases, the J end lost 0 bases, and 12 bases lay between the germline ends. This CDR3 region has 14 residues. Germline-derived CDR1 and CDR2 are SGHTA and FQGNSA. In nucleotides, the CDR3 is TGTGCCAGCGGCCTAGGGACAAGCACAGATACGCAGTATTTT. This translates into CASGLGTSTDTQYF.

This chain connects TRBV2 to TRBJ2-3; 10 positions match TRBD2. After removal of 5 bases from V and 3 bases from J, the junction contained 14 bases not matched to a gene. CDR3 length: 18 amino acids. Germline assignment: CDR1 SNHLY and CDR2 FYNNEI. CDR3 protein: CASSIPRLAGHRTDTQYF. The CDR3 nucleotides read TGTGCCAGCAGTATACCCCGACTAGCGGGTCATAGGACAGATACGCAGTATTTT. The variable domain in full, completed from reference TRBV2 and TRBJ2-3, reads EPEVTQTPSHQVTQMGQEVILRCVPISNHLYFYWYRQILGQKVEFLVSFYNNEISEKSEIFDDQFSVERPDGSNFTLKIRSTKLEDSAMYFCASSIPRLAGHRTDTQYFGPGTRLTVL.

The V gene is TRBV6-4, the J gene TRBJ2-1, with a weak D call TRBD1 (5 bases). The CDR3 loop spans 16 amino acids. Per the germline V gene, CDR1 is MRHNA and CDR2 is SNTAGT. V was pared by 2 bases and J by 10 bases, with 21 bases between. As DNA, the CDR3 is TGTGCCAGCAGTGACGTAGGGGCAGGGTCGCATGGAGAGCAGTTCTTC. Its translation: CASSDVGAGSHGEQFF.

This sequence joins TRBV27 and TRBJ2-5; 8 bases are a match to TRBD2. With the DNA end fitting TRBJ2-7 better, the J assignment may be wrong. Germline CDR1 is MNHEY and CDR2 is SMNVEV (reference sequence). The CDR3 consists of 15 residues. The CDR3 DNA reads TGTGCCAGCAGTTTAAGGAGCGGGGGAACCTACGAGCAGTACTTC. It specifies CASSLRSGGTYEQYF.

J is TRBJ2-1 and V is TRBV4-1, with TRBD2 matching 7 bases. Trimming at V came to 4 bases and at J to 3 bases, leaving 9 bases not matched to a gene. The germline gives CDR1 MGHRA, CDR2 YSYEKL. This CDR3 region has 16 residues. In nucleotides, the CDR3 is TGCGCCAGCAGCCTAAGAGCGGGAACTATCTACAATGAGCAGTTCTTC. Translating gives CASSLRAGTIYNEQFF.

This rearrangement joins TRBV6-5 to TRBJ2-5; 9 nucleotides line up with TRBD2. The J call is in doubt because the DNA end fits TRBJ2-7 better. The germline CDR1 and CDR2 sequences are MNHEY and SVGAGI. The CDR3 loop spans 15 amino acids. The CDR3: CASSYSRSGGYEQYF. DNA of the CDR3: TGTGCCAGCAGTTACTCTCGTAGCGGGGGCTACGAGCAGTACTTC.

The chain recombines TRBV7-8 with TRBJ1-4; TRBD1 aligns across 7 bases. Per the germline V gene, CDR1 is SGHVS and CDR2 is FQNEAQ. CDR3 length: 17 amino acids. V lost 10 bases to trimming and J lost 2 bases; unmatched junction nucleotides: 16. CDR3 in amino acids: CATLKDRWGSTNEKLFF. The CDR3 coding sequence is TGTGCCACACTCAAGGACAGGTGGGGGTCGACTAATGAAAAACTGTTTTTT.

The chain links TRBV29-1 to TRBJ2-2; 10 bases map to TRBD1. Trimming at V came to 6 bases and at J to 3 bases, leaving 4 bases not matched to a gene. The CDR3 runs to 14 residues. The germline gives CDR1 SQVTM, CDR2 ANQGSEA. The DNA for the CDR3 is TGCAGCGTGGGACAGGGGTTTGACACCGGGGAGCTGTTTTTT. It specifies CSVGQGFDTGELFF.

J is TRBJ2-2 and V is TRBV18, with TRBD1 identical over 8 bases. After removal of 3 bases from V and 0 bases from J, the junction contained 3 bases not matched to a gene. This CDR3 is built from 16 residues. Per germline, CDR1 KGHSH and CDR2 LQKENI. CDR3 residues: CASSPLTGANTGELFF. In DNA, the CDR3 is TGTGCCAGCTCACCCCTGACAGGGGCGAACACCGGGGAGCTGTTTTTT.

The chain has TRBV7-8 and TRBJ2-5, with a weak D call TRBD2 (6 bases). V dropped 6 bases and J dropped 0 bases, with 20 bases sitting between them. The CDR3 totals 17 residues. The germline V gene encodes CDR1 SGHVS and CDR2 FQNEAQ. DNA of the CDR3: TGTGCCAGCAGGGGACCGGGCCGGGACTCAGACCAAGAGACCCAGTACTTC. This translates into CASRGPGRDSDQETQYF. Full variable domain (rest looked up from reference TRBV7-8 and TRBJ2-5): GAGVSQSPRYKVAKRGQDVALRCDPISGHVSLFWYQQALGQGPEFLTYFQNEAQLDKSGLPSDRFFAERPEGSVSTLKIQRTQQEDSAVYLCASRGPGRDSDQETQYFGPGTRLLVL.

This clone was observed a single time. The genes are TRBV30 and TRBJ2-4; D gene uncertain. Trimming removed 0 bases at V and 7 bases at J, with 13 bases between. The CDR3 is made up of 14 amino acids. Germline CDR1 and CDR2: GTSNPN and SVGIG (reference sequence). CDR3 residues: CAWSVFVGGNIQYF. Here the CDR3 DNA reads TGTGCCTGGAGTGTATTCGTAGGCGGCAACATTCAGTACTTC.

V usage is TRBV4-1 and J usage is TRBJ2-7; D perhaps matches TRBD1 (6 bases). The CDR3 length is 15 residues. The V gene's germline CDR1 is MGHRA and CDR2 YSYEKL. Trimming shortened V by 3 bases and J by 3 bases, and 15 bases separated the two germline ends. CDR3 amino acids: CASSQGMDSYYEQYF. CDR3 sequence (DNA): TGCGCCAGCAGCCAGGGAATGGACAGTTACTACGAGCAGTACTTC.

This clone is a singleton in its sample. The chain has TRBV7-2 and TRBJ2-2; 8 nucleotides match TRBD2. Losses at the gene ends were 3 bases for V and 6 bases for J; bases not matched to a gene: 12. The germline V gene has CDR1 SGHTA and CDR2 FQGNSA. The CDR3 has 17 amino acids. The CDR3 loop is CASSLFSGSRKSGELFF. The CDR3 region has the DNA TGTGCCAGCAGCTTGTTCAGCGGGAGTCGGAAGTCCGGGGAGCTGTTTTTT.

This clone was found once. V is TRBV7-2 and J is TRBJ2-5; TRBD1 aligns across 8 bases. In germline, CDR1 is SGHTA, CDR2 FQGNSA. Germline trimming cut 6 bases from V and 2 bases from J; bases unmatched to any gene: 8. CDR3 length: 15 residues. CDR3 bases: TGTGCCAGCAGATCGCCCGGACAGGGTCAAGAGACCCAGTACTTC. This codes for CASRSPGQGQETQYF.

This clone was recorded at least ten times. In nucleotides, the CDR3 is TGTGCCAGCAGCAACAGGGATCAGCCCCAGCATTTT. Translating it yields CASSNRDQPQHF. The chain couples TRBV21-1 to TRBJ1-5; the D segment call TRBD1 is taken from the table without a DNA check. TRBV21-1 is given as a pseudogene. The CDR3 has 12 residues.

This chain links TRBV4-2 with TRBJ1-6, with 9 bases identical to TRBD1. Germline V CDR1 and CDR2: LGHNA, YNFKEQ. The V and J ends lost 1 base and 9 bases, in that order; junction bases with no gene match: 7. The CDR3 runs 16 residues. DNA for the CDR3: TGTGCCAGCAGCCAAGGGACCGGGACAGGGTTTTCACCCCTCCACTTT. The encoded protein is CASSQGTGTGFSPLHF.

The count of this clone is one. The J gene is TRBJ2-7, the V gene TRBV7-2; D uncertain. Trimming took off 5 bases at V and 0 bases at J, with 8 bases between the two ends. Per the germline V gene, CDR1 is SGHTA and CDR2 is FQGNSA. The CDR3 spans 13 residues. CDR3 region: CASSPDSSYEQYF. The CDR3 region has the DNA TGTGCCAGCAGCCCCGACTCCTCCTACGAGCAGTACTTC.

This chain uses TRBV15 with TRBJ2-2; unclear D gene. The germline V and J ends were trimmed by 3 bases and 0 bases, with 8 bases remaining between them. Germline V CDR1 and CDR2: LNHNV, YYDKDF (reference sequence). This CDR3 comprises 15 residues. In DNA, the CDR3 is TGTGCCACCAGCAGTATTCGGGCGAACACCGGGGAGCTGTTTTTT. The encoded protein is CATSSIRANTGELFF.